A single sample gave rise to the 8 T cell receptor beta chains below, sequenced in a study of blood T cells in healthy people across ages. PCR was performed a second time for about 7 to 12 cycles using a sample-barcoded 5' primer and a J-beta primer mix. TCRdb reprocessed the 5' RACE reads via MiXCR and lists one record per CDR3 protein. The table lists more than 900,000 distinct CDR3 sequences, almost 25% of them singletons, with approximately 0.79% in the top ten. The data also belong to a second study, concerning T cells of mothers and their children.

Input material: blood. These receptors originate from a girl aged 2-10 years in good health.

This clonotype was counted between two and nine times. This chain joins TRBV28 and TRBJ2-2; D remains ambiguous. The germline gives CDR1 MDHEN, CDR2 SYDVKM. This CDR3 has 14 residues. V shed 6 bases and J shed 4 bases, with 12 bases lying between them. The CDR3 sequence is CASSETETTGELFF. The CDR3 coding sequence is TGTGCCAGCAGCGAGACGGAGACCACCGGGGAGCTGTTTTTT.

In its sample, this clonotype was seen a few times. This sequence joins TRBV20-1 and TRBJ2-3, with no clear D. CDR1 is DFQATT, CDR2 SNEGSKA, per germline (reference sequence). Trimming pared 1 base from V and 3 bases from J, leaving 14 bases between. The CDR3 totals 15 residues. CDR3 region: CSARGPTAWTDTQYF. CDR3 coding DNA: TGCAGTGCTAGAGGTCCCACCGCTTGGACAGATACGCAGTATTTT.

This chain connects TRBV21-1 to TRBJ1-4; the tabulated D call, TRBD1, remains unverified against the DNA. TRBV21-1 is described as a pseudogene. The CDR3 runs to 18 residues. CDR3 sequence: CASSKAWDRPLLGEKLFF. In DNA, the CDR3 is TGTGCCAGCAGCAAAGCGTGGGACAGGCCTCTTCTAGGTGAAAAACTGTTTTTT.

This clonotype was seen only a few times. This CDR3 reads CASSPLRRSEKLFF. For the CDR3, the DNA is TGTGCCAGCAGCCCCCTCAGGAGAAGTGAAAAACTGTTTTTT. V gene TRBV7-9 combines with J gene TRBJ1-4; no definite D call. CDR3 length equals 14 residues. Germline loops: CDR1 SEHNR, CDR2 FQNEAQ (reference sequence). V was clipped by 5 bases and J by 7 bases, with 14 bases between them.

The V gene is TRBV2, the J gene TRBJ2-5; TRBD2 matches at 9 bases. The closer fit of TRBJ2-1 to the DNA end suggests the J call may be wrong. Germline V gene data show CDR1 as SNHLY and CDR2 as FYNNEI. The CDR3 has 14 residues. The CDR3 protein is CASSELAGIFEQFF. The CDR3 nucleotides are TGTGCCAGCAGTGAACTAGCGGGGATCTTCGAGCAGTTCTTC.

This clonotype was detected only a few times. The chain joins TRBV3-1 to TRBJ1-2; the D gene is possibly TRBD1 (5 bases). The germline V gene has CDR1 LGHDT and CDR2 YNNKEL (reference sequence). There are 15 residues in the CDR3. The ends were cut back, 2 bases at V and 8 bases at J, with 18 bases in the middle. CDR3 DNA: TGTGCCAGCAGCCAACTCCTGCAGGGAAGGGTGGGCTACACCTTC. It translates to CASSQLLQGRVGYTF.

This clonotype has only a few counts. The rearrangement uses TRBV3-1 and TRBJ2-5; TRBD2 agrees at 7 bases. The DNA end lines up better with TRBJ2-1; the J call may be wrong. Germline CDR1 reads LGHDT; CDR2 reads YNNKEL (reference sequence). The CDR3 sequence is 15 residues long. The CDR3 here is CASSQLSGAGNEQFF. The CDR3 DNA follows: TGTGCCAGCAGCCAACTAAGCGGGGCCGGCAATGAGCAGTTCTTC.

V gene TRBV5-6 combines with J gene TRBJ2-3; no reliable D call. Germline lookup yields CDR1 SGHDT and CDR2 YYEEEE. CDR3 size: 13 residues. The V end was cut by 5 bases, the J end by 0 bases, with 7 bases between. The CDR3 here is CASRFTSTDTQYF. As DNA, the CDR3 is TGTGCCAGCAGGTTTACTAGCACAGATACGCAGTATTTT.